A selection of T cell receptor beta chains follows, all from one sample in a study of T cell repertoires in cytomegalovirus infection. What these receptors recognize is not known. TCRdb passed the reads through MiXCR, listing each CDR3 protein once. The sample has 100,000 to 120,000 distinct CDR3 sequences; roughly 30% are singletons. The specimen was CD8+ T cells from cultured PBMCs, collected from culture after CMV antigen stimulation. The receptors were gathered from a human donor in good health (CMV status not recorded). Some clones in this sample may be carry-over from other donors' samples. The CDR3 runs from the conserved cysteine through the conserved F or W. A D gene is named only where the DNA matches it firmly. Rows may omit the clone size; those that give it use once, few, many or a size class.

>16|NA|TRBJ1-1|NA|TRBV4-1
TGCGCCAGTCGACTGAGACCAGGGATGATGAACGCTGAAGCTTTCTTT
CASRLRPGMMNAEAFF
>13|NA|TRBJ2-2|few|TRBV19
TGTGCCAGTACCTCCCTGGACACCGGGGAGCTGTTTTTT
CASTSLDTGELFF
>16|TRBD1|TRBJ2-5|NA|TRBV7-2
TGTGCCAGCAGAATGACCCCGGGACAGGGGTTGGAGACCCAGTACTTC
CASRMTPGQGLETQYF
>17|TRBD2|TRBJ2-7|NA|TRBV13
TGTGCCAGCAGCTTAGCCCCTAGCGGGGGGGGGGCCTACGAGCAGTACTTC
CASSLAPSGGGAYEQYF
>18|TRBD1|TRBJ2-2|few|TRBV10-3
TGTGCCATCAGTGTGGGGACAGGGGTGGAAGGAGACACCGGGGAGCTGTTTTTT
CAISVGTGVEGDTGELFF
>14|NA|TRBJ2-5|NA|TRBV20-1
TGCAGTGCTTCGGCAGAGGGACCGGTGGAGACCCAGTACTTC
CSASAEGPVETQYF
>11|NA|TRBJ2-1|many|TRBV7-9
TGTGCCAGCAGCCCTGACAATGAGCAGTTCTTC
CASSPDNEQFF
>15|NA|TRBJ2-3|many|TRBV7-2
TGTGCCAGCAGCTCTTACCCCACTAGCACAGATACGCAGTATTTT
CASSSYPTSTDTQYF
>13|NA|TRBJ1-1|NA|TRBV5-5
TGTGCCAGCAGCTTGACCATGAACACTGAAGCTTTCTTT
CASSLTMNTEAFF
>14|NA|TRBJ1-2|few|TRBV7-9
TGTGCCAGCAGACCCGGCCAGGGGCGCGGCGGCTACACCTTC
CASRPGQGRGGYTF
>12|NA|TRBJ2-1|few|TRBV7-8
TGTGCCAGCAGCCCAGCCCACAATGAGCAGTTCTTC
CASSPAHNEQFF